This passage covers 30 T cell receptor beta chains from one sample sequenced in a study of blood T cell repertoires in COVID-19. TCRdb's table, derived via immunoSEQ multiplex PCR, lists solely in-frame clones and lacks some. The sample holds some 52,000 clones, 90% seen once. Input material: peripheral blood. The source is a human donor in a cohort sampled during active COVID-19.

The rearrangement joins TRBV5-6 to TRBJ1-3; unclear D gene. V lost 1 base, J lost 6 bases, and 17 bases lay in between. Germline V gene sequence: CDR1 SGHDT, CDR2 YYEEEE. The CDR3 covers 16 residues. This CDR3 is CASSLRNAGFSNTIYF. The CDR3 DNA reads TGTGCCAGCAGCTTGAGGAACGCGGGGTTCTCAAACACCATATATTTT.

The chain recombines TRBV27 with TRBJ2-2, with TRBD2 identical over 12 bases. With 8 bases clipped from V and 5 bases from J, the junction kept 9 bases outside the gene matches. Per germline, CDR1 MNHEY and CDR2 SMNVEV (reference sequence). This CDR3 is built from 16 residues. In nucleotides, the CDR3 is TGTGCCAGCCGGATCCTAGCGGGAGGGCCGACCGGGGAGCTGTTTTTT. This encodes CASRILAGGPTGELFF.

The rearrangement links TRBV19 to TRBJ2-6; the D gene is possibly TRBD1 (5 bases). The CDR3 covers 16 residues. Trimming took off 5 bases at V and 4 bases at J, with 15 bases between the two ends. From germline, CDR1 is LNHDA and CDR2 SQIVND (reference sequence). In nucleotides, the CDR3 is TGTGCCAGTAGTGCCCTCAGGGTCACAGGGGCCAACGTCCTGACTTTC. This gives the protein CASSALRVTGANVLTF.

The rearrangement links TRBV14 to TRBJ1-2; TRBD1 aligns across 12 bases. V lost 6 bases and J lost 5; bases outside the gene matches: 4. Per germline, CDR1 SGHDN and CDR2 FVKESK. CDR3 length: 14 residues. CDR3 DNA: TGTGCCAGCAGACCGGGACAGGGGGCGTATGGCTACACCTTC. It translates to CASRPGQGAYGYTF.

The V and J genes are TRBV14 and TRBJ2-1; 14 bases are shared with TRBD2. The CDR3 contains 15 residues. The trim removed 4 bases at V and 10 bases at J, leaving 6 bases unmatched. CDR1 and CDR2 from the germline V gene are SGHDN and FVKESK. CDR3 protein: CASSPGLAGVGEQFF. Here the CDR3 DNA reads TGTGCCAGCAGCCCGGGACTAGCGGGAGTCGGCGAGCAGTTCTTC.

The J gene is TRBJ2-1, the V gene TRBV6-5; D gene unclear. This CDR3 contains 13 residues. Germline assignment: CDR1 MNHEY and CDR2 SVGAGI. Trimming removed 5 bases at V and 9 bases at J, with 14 bases between. The CDR3 reads CASSPAVAAEQFF. The CDR3 coding sequence is TGTGCCAGCAGTCCGGCGGTGGCGGCTGAGCAGTTCTTC.

This chain uses TRBV30 with TRBJ2-5, with D possibly being TRBD1 (5 bases). Germline CDR1 reads GTSNPN; CDR2 reads SVGIG (reference sequence). CDR3 length: 12 residues. V gave up 4 bases and J gave up 1 base, with 7 bases separating them. CDR3 residues: CAWNTGQETQYF. In nucleotides, the CDR3 is TGTGCCTGGAATACAGGCCAAGAGACCCAGTACTTC.

The chain uses TRBV27 and TRBJ1-1, with D perhaps TRBD1 (5 bases). Germline V CDR1 and CDR2: MNHEY, SMNVEV (reference sequence). CDR3 size: 14 residues. V dropped 5 bases and J dropped 4 bases, with 14 bases sitting between them. In DNA, the CDR3 is TGTGCCAGCAGTAATACCGGGGGAGGCACTGAAGCTTTCTTT. Translating gives CASSNTGGGTEAFF.

The chain is built from TRBV10-3 and TRBJ1-1, with a weak D call TRBD1 (5 bases). This CDR3 comprises 14 residues. Trimming took 4 bases from V and 5 from J, leaving 14 bases between them. CDR1 is ENHRY and CDR2 is SYGVKD in the germline V gene. CDR3 DNA sequence: TGTGCCATCAGTGGGTTTTCAGGGCAGACTGAAGCTTTCTTT. It is translated as CAISGFSGQTEAFF.

The chain has TRBV7-2 and TRBJ2-5, with a tentative D call TRBD2 (5 bases). This CDR3 is 14 amino acids long. Germline V lookup: CDR1 SGHTA, CDR2 FQGNSA. The ends were cut back, 6 bases at V and 5 bases at J, with 16 bases in the middle. The CDR3 here is CASRLGSLGETQYF. Written as DNA, the CDR3 is TGTGCCAGCAGGCTAGGGAGTTTAGGGGAGACCCAGTACTTC.

This clone was seen a few times. This chain joins TRBV11-2 and TRBJ2-5; 7 nucleotides match TRBD1. This CDR3 contains 15 residues. The V gene's germline CDR1 is SGHAT and CDR2 FQNNGV. V gave up 5 bases and J gave up 4 bases; unmatched junction bases: 10. CDR3 in amino acids: CASSRTPGGRETQYF. The DNA of the CDR3 is TGTGCCAGCAGCCGGACCCCAGGGGGTCGAGAGACCCAGTACTTC.

The chain recombines TRBV7-3 with TRBJ2-1; 7 bases align to TRBD2. The CDR3 runs 19 residues. V was clipped by 2 bases and J by 0 bases; unmatched bases: 13. Germline CDR1 is SGHTA and CDR2 is FQGTGA. The CDR3 DNA reads TGTGCCAGCAGCTTAGGGCCAGTGACTAGCCCAAACTCCTACAATGAGCAGTTCTTC. It codes for CASSLGPVTSPNSYNEQFF.

The chain is built from TRBV28 and TRBJ1-2; TRBD1 aligns across 12 bases. V lost 3 bases to trimming and J lost 7 bases; unmatched junction nucleotides: 6. Germline CDR1 and CDR2: MDHEN and SYDVKM. The CDR3 covers 15 residues. The CDR3 is CASSFGDRGLVGYTF. CDR3 bases: TGTGCCAGCAGTTTCGGGGACAGGGGGCTCGTTGGCTACACCTTC.

The chain links TRBV11-2 to TRBJ2-5; 7 nucleotides align to TRBD1. Germline CDR1 and CDR2: SGHAT and FQNNGV. The CDR3 has 17 amino acids. V dropped 6 bases and J dropped 1; count of bases not matched to a gene: 14. The CDR3 region has the DNA TGTGCCAGCAGTTCCTTGAGGGGGCCTGAGTTCCAAGAGACCCAGTACTTC. Encoded protein: CASSSLRGPEFQETQYF. The full variable domain, rest sourced from reference TRBV11-2 and TRBJ2-5, is EAGVAQSPRYKIIEKRQSVAFWCNPISGHATLYWYQQILGQGPKLLIQFQNNGVVDDSQLPKDRFSAERLKGVDSTLKIQPAKLEDSAVYLCASSSLRGPEFQETQYFGPGTRLLVL.

This clone was detected only once. The chain recombines TRBV24-1 with TRBJ2-3; D unclear. Germline V CDR1 and CDR2: KGHDR, SFDVKD. This CDR3 has 13 amino acids. The ends were cut back, 6 bases at V and 3 bases at J, with 9 bases in the middle. The CDR3 protein is CATSTLSTDTQYF. The DNA of the CDR3 is TGTGCCACCAGTACTTTATCGACAGATACGCAGTATTTT.

The CDR3 DNA reads TGTGCCAGCAGCCCATCACAGGGGAATAGCAATCAGCCCCAGCATTTT. As protein: CASSPSQGNSNQPQHF. This sequence joins TRBV7-2 and TRBJ1-5; 7 bases agree with TRBD1. The CDR3 totals 16 residues. J lost 0 bases, V lost 5 bases, and 7 bases had no gene match. Germline values: CDR1 SGHTA, CDR2 FQGNSA.

The chain uses TRBV13 and TRBJ1-3; no clear D. The CDR3 contains 12 residues. CDR1 PRHDT and CDR2 FYEKMQ come from the germline V gene (reference sequence). Trimming left V 6 bases short and J 4 bases short, with 7 bases between. The CDR3 protein is CASRSQGNTIYF. CDR3 nucleotides: TGTGCCAGCAGGTCCCAGGGAAACACCATATATTTT.

This sequence joins TRBV28 and TRBJ1-2, with D tentatively TRBD1 (5 bases). V lost 8 bases to trimming and J lost 4 bases, with 8 bases between them. Per germline, CDR1 MDHEN and CDR2 SYDVKM. This CDR3 comprises 11 residues. The CDR3 is CASQGLYGYTF. CDR3 sequence (DNA): TGTGCCAGCCAGGGACTCTATGGCTACACCTTC.

The rearrangement joins TRBV15 to TRBJ2-7; TRBD2 is a possible D gene (6 bases). Germline V CDR1 and CDR2: LNHNV, YYDKDF (reference sequence). This CDR3 has 14 residues. V was clipped by 1 base and J by 4 bases, with 11 bases between them. This CDR3 is CATSRGLGPYEQYF. Written as DNA, the CDR3 is TGTGCCACCAGCAGAGGACTAGGACCTTACGAGCAGTACTTC.

The chain is built from TRBV4-2 and TRBJ1-2, with D perhaps matching TRBD1 (5 bases). Trimming pared 0 bases from V and 3 bases from J, leaving 17 bases between. This CDR3 spans 17 amino acids. Germline lookup yields CDR1 LGHNA and CDR2 YNFKEQ. The CDR3 protein is CASSQESAQRGYYGYTF. DNA for the CDR3: TGTGCCAGCAGCCAAGAATCGGCACAGCGGGGCTACTATGGCTACACCTTC.

The rearrangement links TRBV19 to TRBJ1-2; 7 nucleotides align to TRBD1. Trimming removed 8 bases from V and 4 bases from J; junction bases left unmatched: 7. The germline gives CDR1 LNHDA, CDR2 SQIVND (reference sequence). The CDR3 length is 13 residues. CDR3: CASGRTGAYGYTF. The CDR3 DNA sequence: TGTGCCAGTGGACGGACAGGAGCCTATGGCTACACCTTC. The full variable domain, with the rest looked up from reference TRBV19 and TRBJ1-2, is DGGITQSPKYLFRKEGQNVTLSCEQNLNHDAMYWYRQDPGQGLRLIYYSQIVNDFQKGDIAEGYSVSREKKESFPLTVTSAQKNPTAFYLCASGRTGAYGYTFGSGTRLTVV.

This clone was picked up one time. The J gene is TRBJ1-1, the V gene TRBV7-9, with D unresolved. CDR1 and CDR2 (germline): SEHNR, FQNEAQ (reference sequence). The CDR3 covers 13 residues. Trimming cost V 7 bases and J 4 bases, with 13 bases left between them. CDR3 sequence reads: CASIPRHGTEAFF. CDR3 DNA sequence: TGTGCCAGCATCCCCCGACATGGCACTGAAGCTTTCTTT.

CDR3 region: CASRRGQANSPLHF. The CDR3 region has the DNA TGTGCCAGCAGGAGGGGACAGGCGAATTCACCCCTCCACTTT. The chain carries TRBV6-5 and TRBJ1-6; 8 bases line up with TRBD1. The J segment lost 7 bases and the V segment lost 6 bases, leaving 5 bases of the junction unmatched. CDR1 and CDR2 from the germline V gene are MNHEY and SVGAGI. The CDR3 is made up of 14 amino acids.

The chain couples TRBV28 to TRBJ2-3; D perhaps matches TRBD1 (6 bases). V was shortened by 4 bases and J by 1 base, with 12 bases between the two germline ends. The CDR3 contains 15 residues. Germline V gives CDR1 MDHEN, CDR2 SYDVKM. CDR3 residues: CASSSTGIGTDTQYF. DNA for the CDR3: TGTGCCAGCAGTTCGACAGGAATCGGCACAGATACGCAGTATTTT. Drawing the rest from reference TRBV28 and TRBJ2-3, the complete variable domain is DVKVTQSSRYLVKRTGEKVFLECVQDMDHENMFWYRQDPGLGLRLIYFSYDVKMKEKGDIPEGYSVSREKKERFSLILESASTNQTSMYLCASSSTGIGTDTQYFGPGTRLTVL.

For the CDR3, the DNA is TGTGCCAGCAGCAAGGGACAGGGGCTCTTGGATGAGCAGTTCTTC. As protein: CASSKGQGLLDEQFF. The chain combines TRBV5-4 with TRBJ2-1; the match to TRBD1 covers 10 bases. V dropped 4 bases and J dropped 8; count of bases not matched to a gene: 9. Germline CDR1 is SGHNT and CDR2 is YYREEE (reference sequence). The CDR3 contains 15 residues. Supplemented by reference TRBV5-4 and TRBJ2-1, the full variable domain reads ETGVTQSPTHLIKTRGQQVTLRCSSQSGHNTVSWYQQALGQGPQFIFQYYREEENGRGNFPPRFSGLQFPNYSSELNVNALELDDSALYLCASSKGQGLLDEQFFGPGTRLTVL.

This chain connects TRBV6-1 to TRBJ1-1, with a possible D match to TRBD1 (6 bases). Germline values: CDR1 MNHNS, CDR2 SASEGT. V was pared by 2 bases and J by 1 base, with 8 bases between. CDR3 length: 14 residues. CDR3 protein: CASSERTANTEAFF. The DNA for the CDR3 is TGTGCCAGCAGTGAAAGGACAGCGAACACTGAAGCTTTCTTT.

The chain employs TRBV7-8 and TRBJ1-1; D is perhaps TRBD1 (6 bases). V was cut by 3 bases and J by 8 bases, with 13 bases left in between. The CDR3 is made up of 13 amino acids. Germline lookup yields CDR1 SGHVS and CDR2 FQNEAQ. The CDR3 spells CASSFQGRGEAFF. The CDR3 DNA sequence: TGTGCCAGCAGCTTCCAGGGGCGAGGAGAAGCTTTCTTT.

This sequence joins TRBV5-6 and TRBJ2-1; TRBD1 agrees at 7 bases. The junction had 10 bases not matched to a gene; V was cut back by 2 bases and J by 8 bases. Looked up from germline, CDR1 is SGHDT and CDR2 is YYEEEE. This CDR3 contains 15 residues. The CDR3 region is CASSLRQGLGDEQFF. The CDR3 bases are TGTGCCAGCAGCTTAAGACAGGGCCTAGGGGATGAGCAGTTCTTC.

Of note for this clone: This specimen includes other DNA sequences encoding the same CDR3. The gene calls are TRBV5-6 and TRBJ2-7; tentative D call: TRBD2 (5 bases). The V gene's germline CDR1 is SGHDT and CDR2 YYEEEE. V lost 0 bases to trimming and J lost 10 bases, with 8 bases between them. The CDR3 length is 11 residues. The CDR3 region is CASSLGGEQYF. DNA of the CDR3: TGTGCCAGCAGCTTGGGGGGAGAACAGTACTTC.

This clone is a singleton in its sample. This chain connects TRBV6-6 to TRBJ1-4; D is uncertain. Germline CDR1 MNHNY, CDR2 SVGAGI (reference sequence). The CDR3 is made up of 15 amino acids. V was trimmed by 6 bases and J by 3 bases, leaving 14 bases between them. The chain's CDR3 is CASSLGGGANEKLFF. CDR3 sequence (DNA): TGTGCCAGCAGCCTGGGAGGCGGCGCTAATGAAAAACTGTTTTTT.